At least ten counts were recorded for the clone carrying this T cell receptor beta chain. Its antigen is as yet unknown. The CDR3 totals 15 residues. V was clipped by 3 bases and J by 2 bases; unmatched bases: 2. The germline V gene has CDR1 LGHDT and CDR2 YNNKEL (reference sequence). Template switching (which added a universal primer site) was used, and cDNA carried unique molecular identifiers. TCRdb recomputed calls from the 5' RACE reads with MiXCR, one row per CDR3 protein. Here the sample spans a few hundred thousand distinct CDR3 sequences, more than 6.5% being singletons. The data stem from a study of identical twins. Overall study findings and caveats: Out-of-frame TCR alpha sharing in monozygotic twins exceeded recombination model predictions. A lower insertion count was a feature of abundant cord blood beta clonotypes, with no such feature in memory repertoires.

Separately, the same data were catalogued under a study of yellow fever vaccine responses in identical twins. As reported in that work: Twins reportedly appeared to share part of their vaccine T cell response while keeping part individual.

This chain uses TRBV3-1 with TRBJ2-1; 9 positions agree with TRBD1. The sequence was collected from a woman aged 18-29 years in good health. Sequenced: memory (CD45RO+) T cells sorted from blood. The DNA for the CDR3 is TGTGCCAGCAGCCACGGGACAGGGACCTACAATGAGCAGTTCTTC. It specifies CASSHGTGTYNEQFF.